The T cell receptor beta chain described here comes from a study of blood T cell repertoires in COVID-19. CDR3 length: 14 residues. Trimming shortened V by 2 bases and J by 0 bases, and 10 bases separated the two germline ends. Looked up from germline, CDR1 is GTSNPN and CDR2 is SVGIG (reference sequence). In the original analysis: Amplification of reference gene primers was used by the study to estimate nucleated cell counts. The method was immunoSEQ multiplex PCR; TCRdb's version includes in-frame clones alone and lacks a portion of them. V and J calls plus clone size are reproduced from that table; the DNA served to infer D and trimming. The sample has 200,000 to 250,000 clones; about 82% are singletons.

The TCR comes from a woman in her forties or fifties with acute COVID-19. The rearrangement joins TRBV30 to TRBJ1-2; no clear D gene. The specimen sequenced was PBMCs or T cells enriched from blood (not recorded which). The CDR3 coding sequence is TGTGCCTGGAGTCCTATCGCGACTAACTATGGCTACACCTTC. This sequence encodes CAWSPIATNYGYTF.